This T cell receptor beta chain was profiled in a study of T-cell reconstitution after alpha-beta-depleted transplantation in children. Findings and caveats of the study: By about two months after transplant, alpha-beta T cells reportedly arose from several hundred graft clones that had expanded. Where some patients showed high TCRbeta diversity at day 60, it came from recipient T cells and thymic progenitors that had survived.

A note on this clonotype: Its antigen is currently unknown.

A library of TCRbeta sequences, prepared with unique molecular identifiers, was generated. TCRdb used MiXCR to reprocess the PCR reads, holding one entry per CDR3 protein. The table lists about 830,000 distinct CDR3 sequences, 16% of them singletons, with around 5% in the top ten. This TCR was recovered from a male patient aged 10 to 17 who had a stem cell transplant for acute lymphoblastic leukemia, so the T cells may come from the graft donor. Sequences were derived from PBMCs, mostly from graft donor cells, sampled 360 days after TCRalphabeta/CD19-depleted stem cell transplant.

CDR3 nucleotides: TGTGCCAGCAGCCAAGTGGGAGTAGCTGCCCAGTACTTC. It translates to CASSQVGVAAQYF. The V call is TRBV4-2, the J call TRBJ2-7; TRBD2 is a possible D gene (5 bases). Trimming took off 1 base at V and 10 bases at J, with 14 bases between the two ends. Per germline, CDR1 LGHNA and CDR2 YNFKEQ. The CDR3 contains 13 residues.